Listed below are T cell receptor beta chains from one sample, sequenced in a study of blood T cell repertoires in COVID-19. The protocol was immunoSEQ multiplex PCR, while the TCRdb copy is restricted to in-frame clones and leaves out a portion. The table has 15,000 to 20,000 clones, 88% seen once. Sequenced sample: peripheral blood. The receptors here all came from a human donor in a cohort sampled during active COVID-19. Both conserved end residues are part of each CDR3. The D gene is left open where the match is weak. Only some rows state a clone size, as once, few, many or a class for expanded clones.

cdr3_aa cdr3_nt j_call clone_size d_call v_call
CASSGTRRGKKETQYF TGTGCCAGCAGTGGAACCAGGAGGGGCAAAAAAGAGACCCAGTACTTC TRBJ2-5 few - TRBV6-4
CASSSAPKRETQYF TGTGCCAGCAGCTCAGCCCCCAAGCGAGAGACCCAGTACTTC TRBJ2-5 - - TRBV7-6
CASSSTGRISPLHF TGTGCCAGCAGTTCGACAGGGAGAATTTCACCCCTCCACTTT TRBJ1-6 - TRBD1 TRBV6-2/TRBV6-3
CASSSPGQGGYEQYF TGTGCCAGCTCATCACCGGGACAGGGAGGGTACGAGCAGTACTTC TRBJ2-7 - TRBD1 TRBV18
CASSLTLSGELFF TGTGCCAGCAGCTTAACTTTATCCGGGGAGCTGTTTTTT TRBJ2-2 - - TRBV7-3
CASSLNFNTGELFF TGTGCCAGCAGCTTAAACTTTAACACCGGGGAGCTGTTTTTT TRBJ2-2 - - TRBV13
CASSLLRQITGNTIYF TGTGCCAGCAGTTTATTGAGACAGATCACTGGAAACACCATATATTTT TRBJ1-3 - - TRBV28
CASRDRVSYEQYF TGTGCCAGCAGGGACAGGGTTTCCTACGAGCAGTACTTC TRBJ2-7 - TRBD1 TRBV28
CASSERFSYEQYF TGCGCCAGCAGTGAACGGTTCTCCTACGAGCAGTACTTC TRBJ2-7 - - TRBV10-2
CASSQKRGPKYNEQFF TGTGCCAGCAGCCAAAAGCGGGGGCCTAAATACAATGAGCAGTTCTTC TRBJ2-1 - TRBD2 TRBV7-9
CAISPGLAGGLNEQFF TGTGCCATCAGCCCGGGACTAGCGGGAGGGCTAAATGAGCAGTTCTTC TRBJ2-1 - TRBD2 TRBV10-3
CASTTGGVGANVLTF TGCGCCAGCACCACAGGGGGCGTTGGGGCCAACGTCCTGACTTTC TRBJ2-6 - TRBD1 TRBV5-1
CASSIPPQGTGPRGAVF TGTGCCAGTAGTATACCCCCACAGGGTACAGGACCCCGGGGAGCTGTTTTT TRBJ2-2 - - TRBV19
CASSRDRGTGELFF TGTGCCAGCAGTAGGGACAGGGGAACCGGGGAGCTGTTTTTT TRBJ2-2 - TRBD1 TRBV6-2/TRBV6-3
CASSASRTSGGYNEQFF TGTGCCAGCAGCGCCAGCCGGACTAGCGGGGGATATAATGAGCAGTTCTTC TRBJ2-1 - TRBD2 TRBV9
CASSQRGGTEKLFF TGTGCCAGTAGTCAGCGCGGGGGAACTGAAAAACTGTTTTTT TRBJ1-4 - - TRBV19
CASSLADSVNEQYF TGCGCCAGCAGCTTGGCGGACAGTGTTAACGAGCAGTACTTC TRBJ2-7 few - TRBV5-1
CASSSSGTGGEQFF TGTGCCAGCAGCTCTAGCGGGACGGGGGGTGAGCAGTTCTTC TRBJ2-1 - TRBD2 TRBV7-9
CASNPHRTPGGYTF TGTGCCAGCAACCCCCACAGGACCCCTGGGGGCTACACCTTC TRBJ1-2 - - TRBV28
CSVKKTGTEAFF TGCAGCGTCAAAAAGACCGGGACAGAAGCTTTCTTT TRBJ1-1 - - TRBV29-1
CASSVTGGFGRLFF TGTGCCAGTAGTGTTACAGGGGGCTTCGGAAGACTGTTTTTT TRBJ1-4 - TRBD1 TRBV19
CASSPLYQETQYF TGTGCCAGTAGTCCATTGTACCAAGAGACCCAGTACTTC TRBJ2-5 - - TRBV19
CASSGRFESGELFF TGTGCCAGCAGTGGTAGATTTGAGTCCGGGGAGCTGTTTTTT TRBJ2-2 - - TRBV25-1
CASSQGKTAGTGELFF TGTGCCAGCAGCCAAGGAAAAACAGCGGGGACCGGGGAGCTGTTTTTT TRBJ2-2 few TRBD2 TRBV3-1/TRBV3-2
CASSSGQTEGNSPLHF TGCGCCAGCAGCTCTGGCCAAACGGAGGGTAATTCACCCCTCCACTTT TRBJ1-6 - - TRBV5-1
CASSYRTSGTPDTQYF TGTGCCAGCAGTTACAGGACTAGCGGGACCCCAGATACGCAGTATTTT TRBJ2-3 - TRBD2 TRBV6-5
CASSPGSKASGVEQYF TGTGCCAGCAGCCCCGGATCCAAGGCGAGCGGGGTCGAGCAGTACTTC TRBJ2-7 - TRBD2 TRBV4-2
CASSYRRGGWYEQYF TGTGCCAGCAGTTACCGGCGGGGGGGGTGGTACGAGCAGTACTTC TRBJ2-7 few TRBD2 TRBV6-5
CASSLVMGGYNEQFF TGTGCCAGCAGCTTAGTCATGGGGGGATACAATGAGCAGTTCTTC TRBJ2-1 - - TRBV7-2
CASSYNRQGEAFF TGTGCCAGCAGCTATAATAGGCAGGGGGAAGCTTTCTTT TRBJ1-1 - - TRBV7-9
CSVESIAGGEYNEQFF TGCAGCGTTGAGTCGATAGCGGGAGGGGAGTACAATGAGCAGTTCTTC TRBJ2-1 - TRBD2 TRBV29-1
CASTSGLVTDTQYF TGCGCCAGCACTAGCGGACTGGTTACAGATACGCAGTATTTT TRBJ2-3 - TRBD2 TRBV5-1
CSVPGTGYQETQYF TGCAGCGTCCCCGGGACAGGGTATCAAGAGACCCAGTACTTC TRBJ2-5 - TRBD1 TRBV29-1
CASSRGGGNEQFF TGTGCCAGCAGCCGCGGGGGAGGAAATGAGCAGTTCTTC TRBJ2-1 - TRBD2 TRBV5-6
CASSPRGVWEKLFF TGTGCCAGCAGTCCCAGGGGTGTATGGGAAAAACTGTTTTTT TRBJ1-4 - - TRBV27
CASSPLGPGDNSPLHF TGTGCCAGCTCACCATTGGGCCCGGGGGACAATTCACCCCTCCACTTT TRBJ1-6 - - TRBV18
CASSVFEESTDNYGYTF TGTGCCAGCAGCGTATTTGAGGAGTCTACTGACAACTATGGCTACACCTTC TRBJ1-2 - - TRBV9
CASGPTGFYGYTF TGTGCCAGCGGCCCGACAGGGTTCTATGGCTACACCTTC TRBJ1-2 - TRBD1 TRBV6-2/TRBV6-3
CASSFLSTTGANVLTF TGTGCCAGCAGTTTCCTTTCCACAACCGGGGCCAACGTCCTGACTTTC TRBJ2-6 - - TRBV28
CASRGSGVVNEQFF TGTGCCAGCAGGGGTAGCGGGGTAGTGAATGAGCAGTTCTTC TRBJ2-1 - TRBD2 TRBV7-3
CAISAVGTSGGRSSYNEQFF TGTGCCATCAGTGCCGTGGGGACTAGCGGGGGCCGGAGCTCCTACAATGAGCAGTTCTTC TRBJ2-1 once TRBD2 TRBV10-3